This T cell receptor beta chain was observed in a study of a mutant IDH1 vaccine in newly diagnosed glioma. At the level of the study: The earlier regimen, radiotherapy, temozolomide, or both, was most often both.

With 4 bases removed from V and 7 bases from J, the gap between germline ends came to 11 bases. The length of the CDR3 is 13 residues. Germline lookup yields CDR1 KGHSH and CDR2 LQKENI. Repertoires were generated with immunoSEQ multiplex PCR, while TCRdb's copy carries only in-frame clones and drops some. The data contain approximately 88,000 clones, roughly 77% of them seen just once; the ten biggest clones take up roughly 7%. Time point defined: baseline, week 1 (first vaccination visit). Treatment in this sample: pre-vaccination baseline after standard-of-care therapy. This clone was observed a handful of times.

This sequence joins TRBV18 and TRBJ1-5, with D maybe TRBD1 (5 bases). This receptor was obtained from a man aged 35 to 55 with glioma. The specimen was PBMCs, collected from a glioma patient treated with radiotherapy, temozolomide or both. The CDR3 is CASSRGDVQPQHF. For the CDR3, the DNA is TGTGCCAGCTCACGGGGGGATGTCCAGCCCCAGCATTTT.